This is a list of T cell receptor beta chains from one sample in a study of shared clonotypes between healthy human individuals. Clones were read by immunoSEQ multiplex PCR, and TCRdb kept only the in-frame ones, dropping some. The sample has hundreds of thousands of clones, 95% to 96% seen once. The sample was naive CD8+ T cells sorted from blood. The receptors were sampled from a woman aged 25 to 39 in good health. CDR3s include the opening cysteine and the closing phenylalanine or tryptophan. D genes are given only for firm matches. A clone size is listed for some rows: how often the clone was seen (once, few, many), or a class if it is expanded.

j_call cdr3_length d_call v_call clone_size cdr3_aa cdr3_nt
TRBJ2-1 16 TRBD2 TRBV28 . CASSFQREGLLNEQFF TGTGCCAGCAGTTTCCAGCGGGAGGGCCTTCTAAATGAGCAGTTCTTC
TRBJ2-7 12 . TRBV19 . CASSIGAGEQYF TGTGCCAGTAGTATAGGGGCGGGCGAGCAGTACTTC
TRBJ2-1 13 . TRBV13 . CASSPGGWNEQFF TGTGCCAGCAGCCCCGGGGGTTGGAATGAGCAGTTCTTC
TRBJ2-1 15 TRBD2 TRBV7-6 . CASSLAGTSVNEQFF TGTGCCAGCAGCTTAGCCGGGACTAGCGTGAATGAGCAGTTCTTC
TRBJ1-4 14 . TRBV2 . CASTQGTTNEKLFF TGTGCCAGCACGCAGGGGACAACTAATGAAAAACTGTTTTTT
TRBJ2-7 12 . TRBV7-9 once CASSFKPGEQYF TGTGCCAGCAGCTTTAAACCCGGCGAGCAGTACTTC
TRBJ2-1 15 TRBD1 TRBV2 . CATIVGTGHTMKQFF TGTGCCACAATAGTGGGGACAGGACATACAATGAAGCAGTTCTTC
TRBJ2-1 14 . TRBV11-3 once CASSLRGGHNEQFF TGTGCCAGCAGCTTGAGGGGGGGGCACAATGAGCAGTTCTTC
TRBJ1-2 14 . TRBV5-1 . CASSLADAVYGYTF TGCGCCAGCAGCTTGGCCGATGCAGTCTATGGCTACACCTTC
TRBJ2-7 12 . TRBV2 . CASLGMTYEQYF TGTGCCAGCTTGGGGATGACCTACGAGCAGTACTTC
TRBJ1-5 15 TRBD1 TRBV27 . CASSPRDRGNQPQHF TGTGCCAGCAGCCCTCGGGACAGGGGTAATCAGCCCCAGCATTTT
TRBJ2-7 13 TRBD1 TRBV29-1 . CSAGTGPGYEQYF TGCAGCGCTGGGACAGGGCCAGGCTACGAGCAGTACTTC
TRBJ2-1 13 . TRBV30 . CAWSWGSSNEQFF TGTGCCTGGAGTTGGGGGTCGAGTAATGAGCAGTTCTTC
TRBJ2-7 11 . TRBV27 once CASSPGYEQYF TGTGCCAGCAGTCCGGGATACGAGCAGTACTTC
TRBJ2-7 13 . TRBV13 . CASSSGSSYEQYF TGTGCCAGCAGCTCGGGATCCAGCTACGAGCAGTACTTC
TRBJ2-2 13 . TRBV25-1 . CASSEHYTGELFF TGTGCCAGCAGTGAGCATTACACCGGGGAGCTGTTTTTT
TRBJ2-1 15 TRBD2 TRBV5-6 . CASSLASGRYNEQFF TGTGCCAGCAGCTTGGCTAGCGGGAGGTACAATGAGCAGTTCTTC
TRBJ1-4 15 . TRBV28 . CASSSGREGNEKLFF TGTGCCAGCAGTTCAGGGCGAGAGGGTAATGAAAAACTGTTTTTT
TRBJ2-7 14 . TRBV29-1 . CSVVGGQPSYEQYF TGCAGCGTTGTCGGGGGACAGCCGTCCTACGAGCAGTACTTC
TRBJ2-2 13 . TRBV7-2 once CASSFGDTGELFF TGTGCCAGCAGCTTCGGGGACACCGGGGAGCTGTTTTTT
TRBJ1-5 14 . TRBV28 . CASSLLGRNQPQHF TGTGCCAGCAGTTTATTGGGCCGCAATCAGCCCCAGCATTTT
TRBJ2-7 15 TRBD1 TRBV6-5 . CASGSPRQGPYEQYF TGTGCCAGCGGATCTCCCCGACAGGGACCCTACGAGCAGTACTTC
TRBJ2-1 16 . TRBV7-9 once CASSFSRASSYNEQFF TGTGCCAGCAGCTTTTCTCGGGCCAGCTCCTACAATGAGCAGTTCTTC
TRBJ2-4 12 . TRBV13 . CASSSQENIQYF TGTGCCAGCAGCTCCCAGGAAAACATTCAGTACTTC
TRBJ2-1 15 TRBD2 TRBV11-2 few CASSLLSGRGDEQFF TGTGCCAGCAGCTTACTTAGCGGGAGGGGCGATGAGCAGTTCTTC
TRBJ2-7 15 . TRBV5-4 . CASSPSANPSYEQYF TGTGCCAGCAGCCCCTCAGCGAACCCTAGCTACGAGCAGTACTTC
TRBJ2-3 15 . TRBV10-1 . CASSIPWDSTDTQYF TGCGCCAGCAGTATACCTTGGGACTCGACAGATACGCAGTATTTT
TRBJ2-5 14 . TRBV9 . CASNPSGFQETQYF TGTGCCAGCAACCCCTCAGGATTCCAAGAGACCCAGTACTTC
TRBJ2-7 13 . TRBV11-2 . CASSYGNYYEQYF TGTGCCAGCAGCTACGGGAATTACTACGAGCAGTACTTC
TRBJ2-1 15 . TRBV27 . CASSLPGLRYNEQFF TGTGCCAGCAGTTTGCCGGGACTCCGATACAATGAGCAGTTCTTC
TRBJ2-1 16 TRBD2 TRBV9 . CASSPSSGSSYNEQFF TGTGCCAGCAGCCCTTCGAGCGGGAGCTCCTACAATGAGCAGTTCTTC
TRBJ2-2 16 TRBD2 TRBV7-9 . CASSLGLAGITGELFF TGTGCCAGCAGCTTAGGGCTAGCGGGAATTACCGGGGAGCTGTTTTTT
TRBJ1-1 14 . TRBV28 . CASSLVGMNTEAFF TGTGCCAGCAGTCTTGTCGGGATGAACACTGAAGCTTTCTTT
TRBJ2-1 13 TRBD2 TRBV5-6 . CASSGLESDEQFF TGTGCCAGCAGCGGACTAGAGTCAGATGAGCAGTTCTTC
TRBJ1-1 13 . TRBV27 . CASNPLGRTEAFF TGTGCCAGCAACCCGTTGGGACGAACTGAAGCTTTCTTT
TRBJ2-1 17 . TRBV4-1 . CASSQDDTGGPYNEQFF TGCGCCAGCAGCCAAGATGACACGGGCGGCCCCTACAATGAGCAGTTCTTC
TRBJ2-7 12 . TRBV10-1 . CASSDPSGEQYF TGCGCCAGCAGTGACCCCTCGGGAGAGCAGTACTTC
TRBJ2-7 15 TRBD1 TRBV7-8 . CASSLWGQGGYEQYF TGTGCCAGCAGCTTATGGGGACAGGGTGGCTACGAGCAGTACTTC
TRBJ1-1 14 . TRBV19 . CASSPTQVGTEAFF TGTGCCAGTAGCCCAACCCAGGTGGGAACTGAAGCTTTCTTT
TRBJ1-5 17 . TRBV28 . CASSSYREDFSNQPQHF TGTGCCAGCAGTTCATATAGGGAAGATTTTAGCAATCAGCCCCAGCATTTT
TRBJ2-1 19 TRBD1 TRBV5-1 . CASGRGRTGTGEAYNEQFF TGCGCCAGCGGGAGGGGTCGGACCGGGACAGGGGAGGCCTACAATGAGCAGTTCTTC
TRBJ2-5 16 . TRBV4-1 few CASSQFDLTDQETQYF TGCGCCAGCAGCCAATTCGACTTGACCGACCAAGAGACCCAGTACTTC
TRBJ1-2 15 . TRBV27 . CASSSYRELLYGYTF TGTGCCAGCAGTTCATACAGGGAGCTACTCTATGGCTACACCTTC
TRBJ2-3 13 TRBD2 TRBV30 . CAWSVLAADTQYF TGTGCCTGGAGTGTACTAGCGGCAGATACGCAGTATTTT
TRBJ2-3 15 . TRBV27 . CASSLLGASTDTQYF TGTGCCAGCAGTCTCCTTGGGGCTAGCACAGATACGCAGTATTTT
TRBJ2-1 14 . TRBV27 . CASSLYRLSDEQFF TGTGCCAGCAGTTTATATCGACTAAGCGATGAGCAGTTCTTC
TRBJ2-5 17 TRBD1 TRBV5-4 . CASSPPGQGLDQETQYF TGTGCCAGCAGCCCCCCCGGACAGGGACTTGATCAGGAGACCCAGTACTTC
TRBJ2-7 15 TRBD2 TRBV11-2 . CASSLPGAGGPSQYF TGTGCCAGCAGCTTACCAGGGGCGGGAGGGCCCTCGCAGTACTTC
TRBJ2-5 17 TRBD1 TRBV4-2 . CASSLVRTGPFFETQYF TGTGCCAGCAGCTTAGTGAGGACAGGGCCATTCTTCGAGACCCAGTACTTC
TRBJ1-2 15 TRBD1 TRBV11-2 . CASSSLFGRGDGYTF TGTGCCAGCAGCTCCCTCTTTGGCAGGGGGGATGGCTACACCTTC
TRBJ2-3 14 TRBD2 TRBV30 . CAWSLAGNTDTQYF TGTGCCTGGTCTTTAGCGGGGAACACAGATACGCAGTATTTT
TRBJ2-1 17 . TRBV11-2 . CASSLGWGFGSDNEQFF TGTGCCAGCAGCTTAGGGTGGGGGTTTGGATCCGACAATGAGCAGTTCTTC
TRBJ2-5 14 . TRBV7-3 . CASSPSLGTETQYF TGTGCCAGCAGCCCGTCCCTTGGCACAGAGACCCAGTACTTC
TRBJ2-2 17 TRBD2 TRBV10-2 . CASSDGTSGWYPGELFF TGCGCCAGCAGTGATGGAACTAGCGGGTGGTACCCCGGGGAGCTGTTTTTT